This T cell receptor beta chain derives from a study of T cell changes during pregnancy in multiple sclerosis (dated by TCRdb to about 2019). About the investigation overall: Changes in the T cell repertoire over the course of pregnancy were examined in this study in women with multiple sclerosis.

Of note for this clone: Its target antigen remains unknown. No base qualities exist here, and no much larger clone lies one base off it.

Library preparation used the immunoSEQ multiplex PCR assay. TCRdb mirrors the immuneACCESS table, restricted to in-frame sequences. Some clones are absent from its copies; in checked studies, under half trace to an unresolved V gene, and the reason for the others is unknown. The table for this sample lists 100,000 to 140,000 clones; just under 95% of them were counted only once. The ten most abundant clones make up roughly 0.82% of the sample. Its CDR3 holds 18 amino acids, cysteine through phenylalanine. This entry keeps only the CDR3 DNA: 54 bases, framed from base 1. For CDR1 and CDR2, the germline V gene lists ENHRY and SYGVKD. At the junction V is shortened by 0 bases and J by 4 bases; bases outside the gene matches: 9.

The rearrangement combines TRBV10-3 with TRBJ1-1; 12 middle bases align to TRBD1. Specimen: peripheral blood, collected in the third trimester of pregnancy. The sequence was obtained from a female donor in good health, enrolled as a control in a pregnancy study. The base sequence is TGTGCCATCAGTGAGTCGGGGACAGGGGGCACTCTAGGCACTGAAGCTTTCTTT. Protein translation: CAISESGTGGTLGTEAFF.